The T cell receptor beta chain under discussion was sequenced for a study of blood T cell repertoires in COVID-19 (dated by TCRdb to 2019 to 2021). Concerning the study at large: Collaborator samples came from the United States, Italy and Spain and covered acute and convalescent phases of COVID-19. The prospective study material was composed of cDNA or gDNA derived from T cells, B-cell-depleted T cells, or PBMCs. Deeply sampled blood TCRbeta repertoires from subjects exposed to, actively infected with, or recovered from COVID-19 were included in the dataset. The repertoires were made available in a free public database intended to serve as a resource for research on the immune response to SARS-CoV-2. The samples were drawn from the first 160 participants of the ongoing ImmuneRACE study and from 1,254 subjects provided by 6 global collaborators. Sample metadata almost always included a de-identified subject ID, COVID-19 status, age in years and sex. Where HLA class I and class II types were available, the types were taken from metadata supplied by the sample provider, not from assay-based typing. What the work shows at the level of the full study, not this receptor alone: The amount of clinical and demographic metadata varied by source and participant and was provided uncurated.

Whole blood was collected in K2EDTA tubes by collaborating institutions according to the institutions' own protocols. For TCRbeta analysis, collaborators shipped samples in one of three forms: frozen whole blood, isolated PBMCs, or DNA extracted from either of those sample types. The immunoSEQ Assay, a bias-controlled multiplex PCR, was used to amplify TCRbeta CDR3 regions from genomic DNA. The original methods were these. Within the assay, amplification of reference gene primers was used to estimate how many nucleated cells each sample contained. Sequence reads were collapsed and filtered to measure the absolute abundance of every unique TCRbeta CDR3 rearrangement. For each sample, productive Simpson clonality was calculated as the square root of Simpson's diversity index over productive rearrangements. The source is immuneACCESS, and TCRdb retained only in-frame sequences with V and J called. Part of the clones is not carried over; for the studies checked, unresolved V genes explain less than half of this, and the remainder is unexplained. V and J calls and clone size are given by that table; D and trimming were obtained from the DNA. This sample gives under 55,000 clones in total; around 80% of them show up just once. The ten largest clones add up to about 20% of the sample.

As concerns this clone: The antigen it recognizes is unknown. No base qualities exist here, and no much larger clone lies one base off it.

Measured from the cysteine to the phenylalanine, the CDR3 is 13 residues long. The kept DNA is CDR3 alone, 39 bases in frame from the first base. Cut back by 4 bases and 7 bases, the V and J ends lie 13 bases apart. Via the germline V gene, CDR1 is SGHDN and CDR2 FVKESK. Input material: peripheral blood. The receptor comes from a man between 65 and 79 years old with acute or convalescent COVID-19. The sequence joins TRBV14 to TRBJ1-2; no confident D gene assignment can be made. Here the CDR3 is given as CASSRSHGSGYTF. At the DNA level, the sequence is TGTGCCAGCAGCCGCTCGCATGGGAGTGGCTACACCTTC.